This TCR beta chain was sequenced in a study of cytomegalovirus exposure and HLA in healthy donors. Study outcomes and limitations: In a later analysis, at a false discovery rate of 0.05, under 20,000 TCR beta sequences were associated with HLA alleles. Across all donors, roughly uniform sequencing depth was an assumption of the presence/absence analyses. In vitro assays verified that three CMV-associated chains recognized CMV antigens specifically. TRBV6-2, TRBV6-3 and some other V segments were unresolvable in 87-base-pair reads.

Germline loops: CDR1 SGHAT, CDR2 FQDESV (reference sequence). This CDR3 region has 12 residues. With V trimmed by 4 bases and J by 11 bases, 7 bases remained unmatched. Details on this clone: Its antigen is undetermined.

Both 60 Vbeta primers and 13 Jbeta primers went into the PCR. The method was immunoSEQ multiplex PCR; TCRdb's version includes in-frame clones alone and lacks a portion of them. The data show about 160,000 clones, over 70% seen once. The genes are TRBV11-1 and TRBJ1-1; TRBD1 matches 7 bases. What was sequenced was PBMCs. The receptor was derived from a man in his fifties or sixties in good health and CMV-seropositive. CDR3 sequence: CASSSPTGQAFF. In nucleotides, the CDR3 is TGTGCCAGCAGCTCCCCGACAGGGCAGGCTTTCTTT.